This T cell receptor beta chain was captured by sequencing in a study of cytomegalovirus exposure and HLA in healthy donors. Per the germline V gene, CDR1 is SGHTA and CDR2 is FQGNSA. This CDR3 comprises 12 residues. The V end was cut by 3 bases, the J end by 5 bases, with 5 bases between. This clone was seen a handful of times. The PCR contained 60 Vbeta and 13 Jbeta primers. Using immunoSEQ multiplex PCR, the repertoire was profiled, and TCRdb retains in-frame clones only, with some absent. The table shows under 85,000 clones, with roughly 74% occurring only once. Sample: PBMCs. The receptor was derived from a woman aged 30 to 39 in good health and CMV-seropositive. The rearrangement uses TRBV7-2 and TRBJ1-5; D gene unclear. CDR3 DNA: TGTGCCAGCAGCTTCGGGGATCAGCCCCAGCATTTT. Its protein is CASSFGDQPQHF.